This T cell receptor (beta chain) is from a study of blood T cell repertoires in COVID-19. About the research overall: PBMCs, B-cell-depleted T cells, or T cells were the source of the cDNA or gDNA that made up the material.

Trimming took 7 bases from V and 5 from J; bases not matched to a gene: 5. CDR1 is MNHNY, CDR2 SVGAGI, per germline (reference sequence). The length of the CDR3 is 14 residues. Those enrolled in Seattle joined during active infection and were followed longitudinally afterward. Original data processing: Reference gene primer amplification yielded estimated nucleated cell counts. Profiling relied on immunoSEQ multiplex PCR, and the TCRdb table lists in-frame clones only, not all of them. V and J calls and clone size are as listed in that table; D and trimming were resolved from the DNA. The data hold roughly 150,000 clones, with approximately 85% observed a single time.

The chain employs TRBV6-6 and TRBJ1-4; 9 bases match TRBD1. This TCR was sampled from a man older than 75 with COVID-19, enrolled during active disease. Sequencing was performed on peripheral blood. CDR3 sequence: CASTDRGANEKLFF. In DNA, the CDR3 is TGTGCCAGCACTGACAGGGGGGCAAATGAAAAACTGTTTTTT.